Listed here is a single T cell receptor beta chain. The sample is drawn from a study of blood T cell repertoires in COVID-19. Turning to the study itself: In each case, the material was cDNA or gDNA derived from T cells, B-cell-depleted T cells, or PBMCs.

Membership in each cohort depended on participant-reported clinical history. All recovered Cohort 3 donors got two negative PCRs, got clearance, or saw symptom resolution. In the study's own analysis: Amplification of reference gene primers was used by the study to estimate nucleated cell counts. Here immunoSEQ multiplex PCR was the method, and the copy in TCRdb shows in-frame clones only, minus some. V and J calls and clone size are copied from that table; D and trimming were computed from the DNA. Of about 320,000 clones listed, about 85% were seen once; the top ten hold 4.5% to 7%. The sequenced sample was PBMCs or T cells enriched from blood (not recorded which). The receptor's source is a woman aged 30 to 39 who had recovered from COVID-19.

CDR3 DNA: TGTGCCAGTAGCCCGTCTGAGCGGGGCCGCACTAATGAAAAACTGTTTTTT. This encodes CASSPSERGRTNEKLFF. The chain employs TRBV19 and TRBJ1-4, with D perhaps matching TRBD1 (5 bases). The V gene lost 6 bases and the J gene lost 2 bases, with 19 bases spanning the gap. This CDR3 is built from 17 residues. The germline V gene has CDR1 LNHDA and CDR2 SQIVND (reference sequence).